Shown below are 26 T cell receptor beta chains from a single sample sequenced in a study of CD8 T cells in Susac syndrome. Random hexamers were used to reverse transcribe 0.5 to 1 ug of RNA. TCRdb redid the calling of the immunoSEQ multiplex PCR reads with MiXCR, one entry per CDR3 protein. The sample lists roughly 100,000 distinct CDR3 sequences, approximately 93% occurring once. Sequenced input: CD8+ T cells from PBMCs. These receptors originate from a human donor with Susac syndrome.

The chain uses TRBV9 and TRBJ2-7; unclear D gene. Germline loops: CDR1 SGDLS, CDR2 YYNGEE. The CDR3 length is 11 residues. The V gene lost 6 bases and the J gene lost 6 bases, with 10 bases spanning the gap. The DNA of the CDR3 is TGTGCCAGCAAGTGGGTTACCGAGCAGTACTTC. Its protein is CASKWVTEQYF. The complete variable domain, with remaining parts taken from reference TRBV9 and TRBJ2-7, reads DSGVTQTPKHLITATGQRVTLRCSPRSGDLSVYWYQQSLDQGLQFLIQYYNGEERAKGNILERFSAQQFPDLHSELNLSSLELGDSALYFCASKWVTEQYFGPGTRLTVT.

V gene TRBV25-1 combines with J gene TRBJ1-5, with a weak D call TRBD1 (5 bases). The CDR3 loop spans 13 amino acids. Looked up from germline, CDR1 is MGHDK and CDR2 is SYGVNS. Trimming removed 6 bases from V and 4 bases from J, with 10 bases in between. The CDR3 bases are TGTGCCAGCAGCGGGGCAGTTAATCAGCCCCAGCATTTT. Translated: CASSGAVNQPQHF.

CDR3 in DNA: TGTGCCAGCAGTTACGCAAGCAATCAGCCCCAGCATTTT. Protein: CASSYASNQPQHF. The chain carries TRBV27 and TRBJ1-5; D remains unclear. Germline lookup yields CDR1 MNHEY and CDR2 SMNVEV (reference sequence). The CDR3 extends over 13 amino acids. With 4 bases removed from V and 1 base from J, the gap between germline ends came to 5 bases.

This chain links TRBV19 with TRBJ2-1, with unresolved D. The V gene lost 1 base and the J gene lost 6 bases, with 16 bases spanning the gap. Germline V gene sequence: CDR1 LNHDA, CDR2 SQIVND (reference sequence). CDR3 size: 16 residues. The CDR3 region is CASSIVPPTIPNEQFF. CDR3 sequence (DNA): TGTGCCAGTAGTATAGTCCCCCCGACCATCCCCAATGAGCAGTTCTTC.

The V and J genes are TRBV6-6 and TRBJ2-1, with 12 nucleotides matching TRBD2. Germline loops: CDR1 MNHNY, CDR2 SVGAGI (reference sequence). The V segment lost 5 bases and the J segment 6 bases; nucleotides outside the gene matches: 5. CDR3 length: 15 amino acids. CDR3 sequence: CASSLAGGPGNEQFF. CDR3 nucleotide sequence: TGTGCCAGCAGTCTAGCGGGGGGGCCGGGCAATGAGCAGTTCTTC.

The chain employs TRBV12-5 and TRBJ2-3; no clear D. Trimming took 0 bases from V and 4 from J, leaving 8 bases between them. The CDR3 spans 14 residues. CDR1 is LGHNT and CDR2 is FRNRAP in the germline V gene. CDR3 nucleotides: TGTGCTAGTGGTTTGGTACGAACAGCAGATACGCAGTATTTT. It translates to CASGLVRTADTQYF. The variable domain in full, with the rest retrieved from reference TRBV12-5 and TRBJ2-3, is DARVTQTPRHKVTEMGQEVTMRCQPILGHNTVFWYRQTMMQGLELLAYFRNRAPLDDSGMPKDRFSAEMPDATLATLKIQPSEPRDSAVYFCASGLVRTADTQYFGPGTRLTVL.

CDR3 protein: CASSELGDRISGANVLTF. Here the CDR3 DNA reads TGTGCCAGCAGTGAATTAGGAGACAGGATCTCTGGGGCCAACGTCCTGACTTTC. The V call is TRBV25-1, the J call TRBJ2-6, with TRBD1 as a possible D gene (6 bases). The CDR3 spans 18 residues. The V gene lost 1 base and the J gene lost 0 bases, with 13 bases spanning the gap. The V gene's germline CDR1 is MGHDK and CDR2 SYGVNS.

This sequence joins TRBV15 and TRBJ2-5; unclear D gene. The V end was cut by 5 bases, the J end by 0 bases, with 13 bases between. The CDR3 covers 15 residues. Germline CDR1 LNHNV, CDR2 YYDKDF (reference sequence). CDR3 region: CATSAPGQYQETQYF. The CDR3 DNA is TGTGCCACCAGCGCGCCGGGCCAGTACCAAGAGACCCAGTACTTC.

A few counts support this clonotype. This sequence joins TRBV20-1 and TRBJ2-1; 8 bases align to TRBD2. This CDR3 contains 13 residues. Germline loops: CDR1 DFQATT, CDR2 SNEGSKA (reference sequence). V shed 3 bases, J shed 6 bases, and the junction held 4 bases outside the gene matches. The CDR3 protein is CSASGGAVNEQFF. The CDR3 region has the DNA TGCAGTGCTAGCGGGGGGGCCGTCAATGAGCAGTTCTTC.

This clonotype has only one observation. The rearrangement joins TRBV11-2 to TRBJ2-1; 11 bases agree with TRBD2. Germline CDR1 is SGHAT and CDR2 is FQNNGV. This CDR3 region has 17 residues. Unmatched junction bases numbered 6, after V lost 1 base and J lost 4 bases. DNA of the CDR3: TGTGCCAGCAGCTTAGCACTCGGGACTAGCGGTTACAATGAGCAGTTCTTC. Translated: CASSLALGTSGYNEQFF.

The rearrangement joins TRBV15 to TRBJ1-1; unclear D gene. This CDR3 contains 14 residues. Germline CDR1 is LNHNV and CDR2 is YYDKDF (reference sequence). V lost 6 bases, J lost 0 bases, and 11 bases lay in between. In nucleotides, the CDR3 is TGTGCCACCAGAGTCGCCACAATGAACACTGAAGCTTTCTTT. This translates into CATRVATMNTEAFF.

The J gene is TRBJ2-7, the V gene TRBV3-1, with D uncertain. V shed 3 bases and J shed 1 base, with 4 bases lying between them. CDR1 and CDR2 (germline): LGHDT, YNNKEL (reference sequence). The CDR3 runs to 12 residues. The CDR3 here is CASSQNSYEQYF. CDR3 DNA: TGTGCCAGCAGCCAGAATTCCTACGAGCAGTACTTC.

The genes are TRBV16 and TRBJ1-5; D not certain. The V end lost 3 bases, the J end lost 6 bases, and 9 bases lay between the germline ends. Germline V gene sequence: CDR1 KGHSY, CDR2 FQNENV. The CDR3 runs 13 residues. CDR3 region: CASSQVERQPQHF. In DNA, the CDR3 is TGTGCCAGCAGCCAGGTAGAGCGTCAGCCCCAGCATTTT.

V is TRBV27 and J is TRBJ2-7, with 7 bases aligning to TRBD1. V gave up 10 bases and J gave up 2 bases; unmatched junction bases: 8. The CDR3 is made up of 13 amino acids. Germline CDR1 reads MNHEY; CDR2 reads SMNVEV (reference sequence). CDR3 region: CATGPGTAYEQYF. The CDR3 DNA reads TGTGCCACCGGCCCCGGGACAGCCTACGAGCAGTACTTC.

The chain has TRBV27 and TRBJ1-6; the match to TRBD1 covers 7 bases. Germline V CDR1 and CDR2: MNHEY, SMNVEV (reference sequence). The CDR3 covers 14 residues. Losses at the gene ends were 5 bases for V and 6 bases for J; bases not matched to a gene: 4. The CDR3 loop reads CASSPGQTNSPLHF. CDR3 sequence (DNA): TGTGCCAGCAGTCCGGGACAGACTAATTCACCCCTCCACTTT.

The DNA of the CDR3 is TGTGCCAGCAATCAAGCGATATCTAGCACAGATACGCAGTATTTT. Its translation is CASNQAISSTDTQYF. The rearrangement joins TRBV27 to TRBJ2-3; no firm D call. Germline CDR1 MNHEY, CDR2 SMNVEV (reference sequence). CDR3 length equals 15 residues. Trimming took off 7 bases at V and 0 bases at J, with 14 bases between the two ends.

This clonotype was detected a few times. V gene TRBV20-1 combines with J gene TRBJ2-5, with D perhaps TRBD2 (5 bases). The germline V gene has CDR1 DFQATT and CDR2 SNEGSKA (reference sequence). This CDR3 contains 12 residues. V gave up 1 base and J gave up 10 bases, with 13 bases separating them. The CDR3 here is CSARGETGHQYF. Here the CDR3 DNA reads TGCAGTGCTAGAGGGGAGACCGGGCACCAGTACTTC.

V is TRBV24-1 and J is TRBJ2-1; possibly TRBD2 for D (6 bases). Germline V gene sequence: CDR1 KGHDR, CDR2 SFDVKD. The CDR3 consists of 13 residues. V lost 6 bases and J lost 6, with 11 bases in between. CDR3 protein: CATSTGAANEQFF. The CDR3 DNA reads as TGTGCCACCAGTACGGGAGCGGCCAATGAGCAGTTCTTC.

The V call is TRBV20-1, the J call TRBJ1-2; D gene unclear. In germline, CDR1 is DFQATT, CDR2 SNEGSKA (reference sequence). This CDR3 is 9 amino acids long. V was clipped by 0 bases and J by 7 bases, with 0 bases between them. The CDR3 reads CSARDGYTF. The CDR3 DNA follows: TGCAGTGCTAGAGATGGCTACACCTTC.

This clonotype came up a few times. The chain combines TRBV7-3 with TRBJ2-1; D possibly corresponds to TRBD2 (5 bases). Germline V gives CDR1 SGHTA, CDR2 FQGTGA. The length of the CDR3 is 14 residues. V was pared by 4 bases and J by 8 bases, with 15 bases between. The CDR3 loop is CASSSDGVLDEQFF. CDR3 nucleotide sequence: TGTGCCAGCAGCTCTGACGGGGTTCTAGATGAGCAGTTCTTC.

This clonotype is categorized as medium-sized. This rearrangement joins TRBV5-1 to TRBJ2-6; D is ambiguous. The CDR3 totals 14 residues. Trimming shortened V by 4 bases and J by 0 bases, and 5 bases separated the two germline ends. CDR1 and CDR2 from the germline V gene are SGHRS and YFSETQ. CDR3 region: CASSGVSGANVLTF. In DNA, the CDR3 is TGCGCCAGCAGCGGTGTCTCTGGGGCCAACGTCCTGACTTTC.

The rearrangement links TRBV4-3 to TRBJ2-7; D gene ambiguous. CDR3 length: 14 residues. In germline, CDR1 is LGHNA, CDR2 YSLEER. Trimming shortened V by 1 base and J by 5 bases, and 12 bases separated the two germline ends. In nucleotides, the CDR3 is TGCGCCAGCAGCCAAGCTCGAGGTCGAAACGAGCAGTACTTC. Encoded protein: CASSQARGRNEQYF.

The chain joins TRBV7-3 to TRBJ2-3, with 8 bases lining up with TRBD2. With 4 bases clipped from V and 2 bases from J, the junction kept 5 bases outside the gene matches. The CDR3 runs 15 residues. Germline V CDR1 and CDR2: SGHTA, FQGTGA. CDR3 nucleotide sequence: TGTGCCAGCAGCTCCGTAGCGGGGTTCACAGATACGCAGTATTTT. Its translation: CASSSVAGFTDTQYF.

In the case of this clonotype: Germline and junction disagree at one end, which may indicate a read error. V gene TRBV7-2 combines with J gene TRBJ2-1; tentative D call: TRBD2 (5 bases). The CDR3 has 11 amino acids. CDR1 and CDR2 from the germline V gene are SGHTA and FQGNSA. Here the CDR3 reads CASSPPREQSF. As DNA, the CDR3 is TGTGCCAGCAGCCCCCCAAGGGAGCAGTCCTTC. The variable domain in full, with the rest retrieved from reference TRBV7-2 and TRBJ2-1, is GAGVSQSPSNKVTEKGKDVELRCDPISGHTALYWYRQSLGQGLEFLIYFQGNSAPDKSGLPSDRFSAERTGGSVSTLTIQRTQQEDSAVYLCASSPPREQSFGPGTRLTVL.

The rearrangement links TRBV27 to TRBJ2-5; D is unresolved. CDR3 length: 15 residues. The V gene's germline CDR1 is MNHEY and CDR2 SMNVEV (reference sequence). V gave up 3 bases and J gave up 2 bases, with 13 bases separating them. The CDR3 bases are TGTGCCAGCAGTTTGGGCGGAATGTTACAAGAGACCCAGTACTTC. Its protein product is CASSLGGMLQETQYF.

This clonotype was counted a single time. V usage is TRBV2 and J usage is TRBJ2-5; weak D call: TRBD1 (5 bases). Trimming took 5 bases from V and 2 from J, leaving 12 bases between them. This CDR3 is built from 14 residues. CDR1 and CDR2 from the germline V gene are SNHLY and FYNNEI. The CDR3 protein is CASSPTTDQETQYF. As DNA, the CDR3 is TGTGCCAGCAGTCCGACGACAGATCAAGAGACCCAGTACTTC.